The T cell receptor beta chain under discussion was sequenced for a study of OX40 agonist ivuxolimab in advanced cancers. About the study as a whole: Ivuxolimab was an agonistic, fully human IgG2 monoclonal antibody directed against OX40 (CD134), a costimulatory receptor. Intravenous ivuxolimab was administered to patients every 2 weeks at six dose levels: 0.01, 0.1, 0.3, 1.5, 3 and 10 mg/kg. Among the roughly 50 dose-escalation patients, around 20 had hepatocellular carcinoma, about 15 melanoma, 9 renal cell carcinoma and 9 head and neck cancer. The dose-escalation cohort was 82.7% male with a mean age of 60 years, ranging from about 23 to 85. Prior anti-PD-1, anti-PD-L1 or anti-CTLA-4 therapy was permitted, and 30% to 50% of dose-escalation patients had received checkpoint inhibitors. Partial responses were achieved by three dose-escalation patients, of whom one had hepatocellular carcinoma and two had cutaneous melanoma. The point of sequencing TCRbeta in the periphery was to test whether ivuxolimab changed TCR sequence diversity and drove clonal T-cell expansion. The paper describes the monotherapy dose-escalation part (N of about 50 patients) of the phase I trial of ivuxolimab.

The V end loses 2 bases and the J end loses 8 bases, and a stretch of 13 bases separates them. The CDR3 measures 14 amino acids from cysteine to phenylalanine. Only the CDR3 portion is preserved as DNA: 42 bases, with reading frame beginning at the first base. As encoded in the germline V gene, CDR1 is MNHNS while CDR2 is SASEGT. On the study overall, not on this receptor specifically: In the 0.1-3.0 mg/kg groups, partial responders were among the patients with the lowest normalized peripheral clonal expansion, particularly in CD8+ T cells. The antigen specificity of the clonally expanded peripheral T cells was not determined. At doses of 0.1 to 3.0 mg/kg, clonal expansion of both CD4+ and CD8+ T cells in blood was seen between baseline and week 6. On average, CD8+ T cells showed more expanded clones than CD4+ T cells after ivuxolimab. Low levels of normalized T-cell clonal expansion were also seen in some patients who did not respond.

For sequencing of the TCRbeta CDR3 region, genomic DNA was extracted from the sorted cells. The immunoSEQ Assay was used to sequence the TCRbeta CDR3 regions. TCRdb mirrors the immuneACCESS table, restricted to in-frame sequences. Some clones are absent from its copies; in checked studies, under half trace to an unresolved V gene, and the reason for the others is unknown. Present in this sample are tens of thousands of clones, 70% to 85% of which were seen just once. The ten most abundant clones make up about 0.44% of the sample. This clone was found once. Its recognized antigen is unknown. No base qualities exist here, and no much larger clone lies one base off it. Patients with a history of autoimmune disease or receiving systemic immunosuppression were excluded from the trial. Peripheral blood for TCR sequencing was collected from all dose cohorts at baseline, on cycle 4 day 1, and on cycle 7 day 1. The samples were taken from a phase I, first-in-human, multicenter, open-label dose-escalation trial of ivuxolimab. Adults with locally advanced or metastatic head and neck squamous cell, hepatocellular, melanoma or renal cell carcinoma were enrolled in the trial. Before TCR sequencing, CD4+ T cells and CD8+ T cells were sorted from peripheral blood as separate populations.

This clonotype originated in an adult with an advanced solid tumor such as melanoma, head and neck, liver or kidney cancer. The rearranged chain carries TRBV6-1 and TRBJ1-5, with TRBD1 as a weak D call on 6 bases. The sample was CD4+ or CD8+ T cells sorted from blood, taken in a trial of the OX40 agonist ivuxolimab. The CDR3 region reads CASSERGGTKPQHF. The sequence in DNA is TGTGCCAGCAGTGAAAGGGGGGGCACCAAGCCCCAGCATTTT.